This T cell receptor (beta chain) was recorded in a study of cytomegalovirus exposure and HLA in healthy donors. Study-wide results and caveats: Altogether, more than 150 TCR beta chains were recorded as cytomegalovirus-associated. In vitro experiments confirmed that three CMV-associated chains were specific for CMV antigens.

The V gene's germline CDR1 is SEHNR and CDR2 FQNEAQ (reference sequence). The CDR3 runs 13 residues. With 1 base removed from V and 4 bases from J, the gap between germline ends came to 7 bases. Here immunoSEQ multiplex PCR was the method, and the copy in TCRdb shows in-frame clones only, minus some. Here the sample spans more than 70,000 clones, less than 95% being singletons. Remarks on this clone: Its cognate antigen is unknown.

The chain combines TRBV7-9 with TRBJ1-2; D gene unclear. The sequence was obtained from a woman between 18 and 29 years old in good health and CMV-seronegative. Sequencing used PBMCs. The CDR3 region is CASSLDQVYGYTF. Written as DNA, the CDR3 is TGTGCCAGCAGCTTAGATCAGGTCTATGGCTACACCTTC.